A single sample gave rise to the 6 T cell receptor beta chains below, sequenced in a study of T cell changes during pregnancy in multiple sclerosis. The data were produced by immunoSEQ multiplex PCR, yet TCRdb's version contains in-frame clones alone and is incomplete. The sample lists tens of thousands of clones; roughly nine tenths were seen once. Sequencing was performed on CD8+ T cells from peripheral blood mononuclear cells, taken in the second trimester of pregnancy. The receptors originated from a female donor with multiple sclerosis, enrolled in a pregnancy study.

The J gene is TRBJ1-2, the V gene TRBV2, with D maybe TRBD1 (5 bases). CDR3 size: 16 residues. Germline V CDR1 and CDR2: SNHLY, FYNNEI. V was pared by 3 bases and J by 4 bases, with 18 bases between. This CDR3 reads CASSDGGTGLAYGYTF. The CDR3 DNA is TGTGCCAGCAGTGACGGTGGAACAGGTCTGGCCTATGGCTACACCTTC.

The DNA of the CDR3 is TGTGCCAGCAGCCCGCCGGGACAGACCTTGTACTACTTC. Protein product: CASSPPGQTLYYF. The genes are TRBV5-6 and TRBJ2-7; 7 bases are a match to TRBD1. Germline trimming cut 4 bases from V and 13 bases from J; bases unmatched to any gene: 14. Germline V gene data show CDR1 as SGHDT and CDR2 as YYEEEE. The CDR3 sequence is 13 residues long.

The rearrangement uses TRBV21-1 and TRBJ1-1; no DNA check was done on the table's D call, TRBD1. TRBV21-1 is an annotated pseudogene. There are 20 residues in the CDR3. In DNA form, the CDR3 reads TGTGCCAGCAGCAAAGAATTCGCTCCCGGACAGGGGTCCTTGAACACTGAAGCTTTCTTT. This encodes CASSKEFAPGQGSLNTEAFF.

The V and J genes are TRBV2 and TRBJ2-7; D might be TRBD1 (6 bases). There are 13 residues in the CDR3. The V end was cut by 3 bases, the J end by 3 bases, with 9 bases between. CDR1 is SNHLY and CDR2 is FYNNEI in the germline V gene. CDR3 protein: CASSDRTVYEQYF. The CDR3 DNA reads TGTGCCAGCAGTGACCGGACAGTCTACGAGCAGTACTTC. The full variable domain, completed using reference TRBV2 and TRBJ2-7, is EPEVTQTPSHQVTQMGQEVILRCVPISNHLYFYWYRQILGQKVEFLVSFYNNEISEKSEIFDDQFSVERPDGSNFTLKIRSTKLEDSAMYFCASSDRTVYEQYFGPGTRLTVT.

This chain connects TRBV4-1 to TRBJ1-5, with no clear D. The germline gives CDR1 MGHRA, CDR2 YSYEKL. The CDR3 totals 16 residues. The V and J ends lost 1 base and 7 bases respectively, with 17 bases between them. The CDR3 sequence: CASSQVPRGIEQPQHF. DNA of the CDR3: TGCGCCAGCAGCCAAGTTCCGCGGGGTATAGAGCAGCCCCAGCATTTT.

This clone is a singleton in its sample. V is TRBV15 and J is TRBJ2-1, with D possibly TRBD1 on 5 matching bases. Germline V lookup: CDR1 LNHNV, CDR2 YYDKDF (reference sequence). V was pared by 3 bases and J by 5 bases, with 14 bases between. The CDR3 is 15 amino acids. The CDR3 loop reads CATSSRGSGHNEQFF. In DNA form, the CDR3 reads TGTGCCACCAGCAGTAGGGGTTCAGGGCACAATGAGCAGTTCTTC.